This T cell receptor (beta chain) is drawn from a study of human T cells and chemical hapten exposure. Each CDR3 protein gets one entry after TCRdb re-called the RACE reads with MiXCR. This sample has around 34,000 distinct CDR3 sequences, with more than 6% found just once. V trimming: 7 bases; J trimming: 2 bases; junction bases outside the gene matches: 5. Germline V lookup: CDR1 SQVTM, CDR2 ANQGSEA. The CDR3 consists of 14 residues. This clonotype was seen a handful of times. Regarding time point: patch test 1, 2 weeks after DPC sensitization. This sample's treatment: therapeutic diphenylcyclopropenone sensitization with weekly scalp DPC. The study extracted total RNA from unfractionated whole blood.

The sample consisted of whole blood, taken in connection with sensitization to the hapten diphenylcyclopropenone (DPC). This sequence joins TRBV29-1 and TRBJ2-5, with 12 bases that match TRBD2. This TCR was recovered from a woman aged 25 to 45 with alopecia areata. Some clones in this sample may be carry-over from other donors' samples. This CDR3 reads CSGETSGGQETQYF. The CDR3 nucleotides are TGCAGCGGTGAGACTAGCGGGGGACAAGAGACCCAGTACTTC.